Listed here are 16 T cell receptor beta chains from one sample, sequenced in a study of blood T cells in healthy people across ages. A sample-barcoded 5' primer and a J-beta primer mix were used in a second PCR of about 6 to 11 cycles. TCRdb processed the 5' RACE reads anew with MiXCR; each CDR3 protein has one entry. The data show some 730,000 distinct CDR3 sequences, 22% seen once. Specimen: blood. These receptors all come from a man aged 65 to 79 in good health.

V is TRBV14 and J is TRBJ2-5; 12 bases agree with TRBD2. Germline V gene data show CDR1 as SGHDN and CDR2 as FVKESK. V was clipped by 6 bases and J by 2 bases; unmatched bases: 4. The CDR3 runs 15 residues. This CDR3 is CASRRGTSGQETQYF. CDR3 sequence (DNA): TGTGCCAGCAGGCGGGGGACTAGCGGGCAAGAGACCCAGTACTTC.

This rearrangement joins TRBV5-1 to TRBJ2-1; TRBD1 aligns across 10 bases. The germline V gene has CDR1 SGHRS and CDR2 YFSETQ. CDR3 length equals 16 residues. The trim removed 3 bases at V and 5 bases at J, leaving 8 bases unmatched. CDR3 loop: CASSSGRDRGNNEQFF. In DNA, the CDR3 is TGCGCCAGCAGCTCCGGCCGGGACAGGGGCAACAATGAGCAGTTCTTC.

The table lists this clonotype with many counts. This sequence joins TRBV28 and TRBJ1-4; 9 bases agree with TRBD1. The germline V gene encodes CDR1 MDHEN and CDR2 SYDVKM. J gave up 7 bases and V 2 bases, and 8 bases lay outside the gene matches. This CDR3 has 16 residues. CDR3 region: CASSLPLGQGAEKLFF. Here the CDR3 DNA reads TGTGCCAGCAGTTTACCCCTGGGACAGGGTGCTGAAAAACTGTTTTTT.

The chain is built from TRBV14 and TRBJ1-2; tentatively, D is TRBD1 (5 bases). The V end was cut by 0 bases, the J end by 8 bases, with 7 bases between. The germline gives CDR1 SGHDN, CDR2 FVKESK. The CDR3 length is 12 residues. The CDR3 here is CASSQDRAGYTF. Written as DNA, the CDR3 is TGTGCCAGCAGCCAAGACAGGGCCGGCTACACCTTC. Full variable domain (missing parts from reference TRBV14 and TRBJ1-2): EAGVTQFPSHSVIEKGQTVTLRCDPISGHDNLYWYRRVMGKEIKFLLHFVKESKQDESGMPNNRFLAERTGGTYSTLKVQPAELEDSGVYFCASSQDRAGYTFGSGTRLTVV.

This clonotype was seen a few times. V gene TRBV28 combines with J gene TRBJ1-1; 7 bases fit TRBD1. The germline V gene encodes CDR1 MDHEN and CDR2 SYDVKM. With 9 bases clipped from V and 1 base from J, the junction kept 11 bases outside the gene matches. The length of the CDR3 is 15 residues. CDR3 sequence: CASHDPRGKNTEAFF. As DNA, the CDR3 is TGTGCCAGTCATGATCCCAGGGGGAAGAACACTGAAGCTTTCTTT.

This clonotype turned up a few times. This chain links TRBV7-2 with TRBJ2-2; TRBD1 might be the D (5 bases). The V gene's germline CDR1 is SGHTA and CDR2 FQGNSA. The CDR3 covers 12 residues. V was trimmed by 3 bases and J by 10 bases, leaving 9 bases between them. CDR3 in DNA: TGTGCCAGCAGCTTCGCAGGGCTGGAGCTGTTTTTT. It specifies CASSFAGLELFF.

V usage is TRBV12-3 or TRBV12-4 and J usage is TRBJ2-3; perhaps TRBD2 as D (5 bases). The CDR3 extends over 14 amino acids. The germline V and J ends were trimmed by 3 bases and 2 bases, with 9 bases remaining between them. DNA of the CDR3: TGTGCCAGCAGTTTGTGGGGAGTCACAGATACGCAGTATTTT. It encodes CASSLWGVTDTQYF.

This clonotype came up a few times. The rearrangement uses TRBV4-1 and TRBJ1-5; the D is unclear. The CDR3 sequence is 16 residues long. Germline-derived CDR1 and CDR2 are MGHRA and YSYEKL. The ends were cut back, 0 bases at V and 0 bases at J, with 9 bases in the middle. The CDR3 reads CASSQEGGNSNQPQHF. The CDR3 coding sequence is TGCGCCAGCAGCCAAGAGGGAGGGAATAGCAATCAGCCCCAGCATTTT.

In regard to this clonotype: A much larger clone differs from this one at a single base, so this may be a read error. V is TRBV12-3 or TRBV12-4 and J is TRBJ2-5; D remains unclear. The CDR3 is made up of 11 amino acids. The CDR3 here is CASSFYGEQLF. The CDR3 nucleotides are TGTGCCAGCAGTTTTTACGGTGAGCAGCTCTTC.

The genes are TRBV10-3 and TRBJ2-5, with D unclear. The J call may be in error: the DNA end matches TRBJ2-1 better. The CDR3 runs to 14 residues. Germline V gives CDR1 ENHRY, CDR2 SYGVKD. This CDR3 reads CAISGLGPYNEQFF. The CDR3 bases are TGTGCCATCAGCGGGCTTGGGCCCTACAATGAGCAGTTCTTC.

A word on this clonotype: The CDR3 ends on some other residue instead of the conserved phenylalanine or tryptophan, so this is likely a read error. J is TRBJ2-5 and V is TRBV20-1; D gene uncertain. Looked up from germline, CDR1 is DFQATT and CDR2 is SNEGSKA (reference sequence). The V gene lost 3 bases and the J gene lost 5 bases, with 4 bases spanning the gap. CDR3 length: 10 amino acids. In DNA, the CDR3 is TGCAGTGCTAGTTTGGAGACCCAGTACCTC. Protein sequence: CSASLETQYL.

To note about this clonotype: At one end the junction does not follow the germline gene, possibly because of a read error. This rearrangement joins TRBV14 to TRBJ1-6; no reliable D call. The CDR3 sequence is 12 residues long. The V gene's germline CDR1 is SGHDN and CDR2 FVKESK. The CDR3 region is CASSPLHSALHF. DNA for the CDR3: TGTGCCAGCAGCCCCCTCCATTCAGCCCTCCACTTT. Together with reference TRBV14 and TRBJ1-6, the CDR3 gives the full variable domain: EAGVTQFPSHSVIEKGQTVTLRCDPISGHDNLYWYRRVMGKEIKFLLHFVKESKQDESGMPNNRFLAERTGGTYSTLKVQPAELEDSGVYFCASSPLHSALHFGNGTRLTVT.

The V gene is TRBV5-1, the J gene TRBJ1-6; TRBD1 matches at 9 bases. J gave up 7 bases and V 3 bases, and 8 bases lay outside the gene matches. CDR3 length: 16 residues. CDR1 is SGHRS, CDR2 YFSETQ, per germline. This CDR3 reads CASSSSPGQGNSPLHF. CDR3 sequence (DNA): TGCGCCAGCAGCTCGTCACCGGGACAGGGAAATTCACCCCTCCACTTT.

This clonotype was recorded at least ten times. The CDR3, as DNA: TGCGCCAGCAGCCCTCCTAGCTCCTACAATGAGCAGTTCTTC. Protein product: CASSPPSSYNEQFF. The V gene is TRBV5-1, the J gene TRBJ2-1; the D is unclear. CDR3 length equals 14 residues. The ends were cut back, 4 bases at V and 0 bases at J, with 8 bases in the middle. Germline loops: CDR1 SGHRS, CDR2 YFSETQ.

The CDR3 DNA sequence: TGTGCCACCACCAGGTCAACCTACGAGCAGTACGTC. This translates into CATTRSTYEQYV. V usage is TRBV15 and J usage is TRBJ2-5; no firm D call. The J call may be wrong; the DNA end is better matched by TRBJ2-7. Germline V gives CDR1 LNHNV, CDR2 YYDKDF (reference sequence). The CDR3 runs 12 residues.

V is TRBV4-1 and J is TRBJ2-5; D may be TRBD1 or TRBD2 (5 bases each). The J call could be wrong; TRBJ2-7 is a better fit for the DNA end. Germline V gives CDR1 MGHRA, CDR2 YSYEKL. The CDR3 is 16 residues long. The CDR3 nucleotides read TGCGCCAGCAGCCAAGAAGGGACCCCTCTTCCCTACGAGCAGTACTTC. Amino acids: CASSQEGTPLPYEQYF.